The 31 T cell receptor beta chains in this list originate from one sample, sequenced in a study of blood T cell repertoires in COVID-19. Sequenced by immunoSEQ multiplex PCR; TCRdb stores in-frame clones only, minus some. The sample gives about 200,000 clones, around 84% of which show up once; 10% to 15% is in the top ten. Sequences were obtained from peripheral blood. The origin of the receptors is a human donor in a cohort sampled during active COVID-19.

V is TRBV12-3 or TRBV12-4 and J is TRBJ1-2; D ambiguous. The ends were cut back, 1 base at V and 9 bases at J, with 6 bases in the middle. This CDR3 is built from 11 residues. CDR3 bases: TGTGCCAGCAGTTTAGTCCGTAGCTACACCTTC. The encoded protein is CASSLVRSYTF.

The rearrangement uses TRBV5-1 and TRBJ2-2; D is possibly TRBD2 (6 bases). Germline loops: CDR1 SGHRS, CDR2 YFSETQ. This CDR3 contains 14 residues. Trimming left V 5 bases short and J 2 bases short, with 10 bases between. As DNA, the CDR3 is TGCGCCAGCAGATCCGGGACTAACACCGGGGAGCTGTTTTTT. It encodes CASRSGTNTGELFF.

Points on this clone: This sample includes further DNA sequences coding for the same CDR3. The rearrangement joins TRBV7-2 to TRBJ2-5; perhaps TRBD1 as D (5 bases). Germline assignment: CDR1 SGHTA and CDR2 FQGNSA. V shed 2 bases and J shed 5 bases, with 9 bases lying between them. The CDR3 has 13 amino acids. CDR3 region: CASSLRGSETQYF. The CDR3 nucleotides are TGTGCCAGCAGCTTAAGGGGCTCCGAGACCCAGTACTTC. The variable domain in full, completed from reference TRBV7-2 and TRBJ2-5, reads GAGVSQSPSNKVTEKGKDVELRCDPISGHTALYWYRQSLGQGLEFLIYFQGNSAPDKSGLPSDRFSAERTGGSVSTLTIQRTQQEDSAVYLCASSLRGSETQYFGPGTRLLVL.

This clone has only one observation. V gene TRBV9 combines with J gene TRBJ1-4; no clear D gene. V dropped 3 bases and J dropped 8 bases, with 14 bases sitting between them. The CDR3 spans 14 residues. Looked up from germline, CDR1 is SGDLS and CDR2 is YYNGEE. The DNA for the CDR3 is TGTGCCAGCAGCGGTTCATCGGGAGGGGAAAAACTGTTTTTT. Amino acid sequence: CASSGSSGGEKLFF.

The chain employs TRBV19 and TRBJ2-1; the D gene is possibly TRBD2 (6 bases). Germline CDR1 and CDR2: LNHDA and SQIVND (reference sequence). V dropped 7 bases and J dropped 5 bases, with 21 bases sitting between them. The CDR3 is 16 residues long. In nucleotides, the CDR3 is TGTGCCAGTAAACCGGCTAGGGGACTCGCCGACAATGAGCAGTTCTTC. Protein: CASKPARGLADNEQFF.

The rearrangement joins TRBV27 to TRBJ2-7, with D tentatively TRBD1 (5 bases). V lost 2 bases and J lost 3, with 8 bases in between. This CDR3 spans 13 amino acids. Germline V lookup: CDR1 MNHEY, CDR2 SMNVEV (reference sequence). CDR3 loop: CASSLGASYEQYF. The CDR3, as DNA: TGTGCCAGCAGTTTAGGGGCTAGCTACGAGCAGTACTTC.

V and J are TRBV19 and TRBJ2-3, with D unresolved. Germline assignment: CDR1 LNHDA and CDR2 SQIVND (reference sequence). This CDR3 comprises 12 residues. Trimming took off 4 bases at V and 3 bases at J, with 5 bases between the two ends. CDR3 residues: CASSSQTDTQYF. The CDR3 DNA reads TGTGCCAGTAGTAGCCAGACAGATACGCAGTATTTT.

The chain uses TRBV11-2 and TRBJ2-3; the match to TRBD2 covers 8 bases. J was trimmed by 6 bases and V by 2 bases; bases with no gene match: 10. CDR1 and CDR2 (germline): SGHAT, FQNNGV. The CDR3 has 16 residues. The CDR3 sequence is CASSLIPAGVRDTQYF. In nucleotides, the CDR3 is TGTGCCAGCAGCTTAATACCAGCGGGAGTGCGGGATACGCAGTATTTT.

This clone was detected ten times or more. The V gene is TRBV4-1, the J gene TRBJ2-3; a weak D match, TRBD2 (6 bases). The CDR3 is made up of 17 amino acids. The V gene lost 5 bases and the J gene lost 1 base, with 19 bases spanning the gap. The germline CDR1 and CDR2 sequences are MGHRA and YSYEKL. CDR3 DNA sequence: TGCGCCAGCAGCGCGGAAAATAGCGGTCCCCGCACAGATACGCAGTATTTT. Its protein is CASSAENSGPRTDTQYF.

This clone occurred a few times. The rearrangement links TRBV6-5 to TRBJ1-2, with 9 bases matching TRBD1. This CDR3 contains 16 residues. V shed 2 bases, J shed 5 bases, and the junction held 9 bases outside the gene matches. Germline V gene sequence: CDR1 MNHEY, CDR2 SVGAGI. CDR3 nucleotides: TGTGCCAGCAGTTACGGGACAGGGACCTTTGGATATGGCTACACCTTC. Translation gives CASSYGTGTFGYGYTF.

The V gene is TRBV3-1 (or the pseudogene TRBV3-2), the J gene TRBJ1-2; the D is unclear. The CDR3 length is 14 residues. The V gene lost 0 bases and the J gene lost 4 bases, with 9 bases spanning the gap. CDR1 is LGHDT, CDR2 YNNKEL, per germline (reference sequence). The DNA of the CDR3 is TGTGCCAGCAGCCAAGATGGCCTCATCTATGGCTACACCTTC. The encoded protein is CASSQDGLIYGYTF.

V is TRBV2 and J is TRBJ2-2; D perhaps matches TRBD2 (6 bases). Trimming stripped 3 bases from V and 5 bases from J, with 10 bases between. CDR1 is SNHLY and CDR2 is FYNNEI in the germline V gene. CDR3 size: 14 residues. CDR3 sequence (DNA): TGTGCCAGCAGTGAGGGACTCAGAACCGGGGAGCTGTTTTTT. Its protein is CASSEGLRTGELFF.

The V call is TRBV7-6, the J call TRBJ2-7, with 8 nucleotides matching TRBD1. The trim removed 4 bases at V and 4 bases at J, leaving 18 bases unmatched. The CDR3 runs to 18 residues. Germline values: CDR1 SGHVS, CDR2 FNYEAQ. The CDR3, as DNA: TGTGCCAGCAGCTCACACCTACCGGACAGGGAGTACACTTACGAGCAGTACTTC. Translating it yields CASSSHLPDREYTYEQYF.

The V gene is TRBV6-1, the J gene TRBJ1-2; D uncertain. CDR3 length: 19 amino acids. The V gene lost 0 bases and the J gene lost 2 bases, with 22 bases spanning the gap. CDR1 is MNHNS and CDR2 is SASEGT in the germline V gene. CDR3: CASSEASSPAGKHNYGYTF. The CDR3 DNA is TGTGCCAGCAGTGAAGCTTCCTCCCCTGCAGGAAAACACAACTATGGCTACACCTTC.

The chain combines TRBV18 with TRBJ2-1; TRBD2 might be the D (5 bases). The CDR3 runs to 11 residues. CDR1 and CDR2 (germline): KGHSH, LQKENI. Trimming pared 3 bases from V and 8 bases from J, leaving 5 bases between. Written as DNA, the CDR3 is TGTGCCAGCTCACCGCGGGATGAGCAGTTCTTC. It codes for CASSPRDEQFF.

The chain employs TRBV21-1 and TRBJ1-5. TRBV21-1 is marked as a pseudogene. The CDR3 consists of 16 residues. CDR3 coding DNA: TGTGCCAGCAGCAAAGTCACCGGAGGGGGCAATCAGCCCCAGCATTTT. This codes for CASSKVTGGGNQPQHF.

The CDR3 is CASSSNQGYNEQFF. The DNA for the CDR3 is TGTGCCAGCAGCTCTAACCAGGGGTACAATGAGCAGTTCTTC. This chain uses TRBV5-4 with TRBJ2-1; possibly TRBD1 for D (6 bases). Trimming cost V 3 bases and J 4 bases, with 11 bases left between them. The germline gives CDR1 SGHNT, CDR2 YYREEE (reference sequence). The CDR3 is 14 residues long.

J is TRBJ2-3 and V is TRBV7-2, with D perhaps matching TRBD2 (5 bases). CDR3 length equals 16 residues. The ends were cut back, 1 base at V and 4 bases at J, with 15 bases in the middle. Germline values: CDR1 SGHTA, CDR2 FQGNSA. The CDR3 DNA follows: TGTGCCAGCAGCTTAGTGGGCGGGCCTACTTCAGATACGCAGTATTTT. Protein sequence: CASSLVGGPTSDTQYF.

The chain links TRBV6-4 to TRBJ1-1; D is perhaps TRBD1 (5 bases). From germline, CDR1 is MRHNA and CDR2 SNTAGT. Trimming took off 5 bases at V and 4 bases at J, with 11 bases between the two ends. The CDR3 contains 13 residues. CDR3 loop: CASSFVQGTEAFF. Here the CDR3 DNA reads TGTGCCAGCAGTTTTGTTCAGGGCACTGAAGCTTTCTTT.

The gene calls are TRBV24-1 and TRBJ2-5; 9 bases agree with TRBD1. V dropped 9 bases and J dropped 5; count of bases not matched to a gene: 12. CDR1 and CDR2 from the germline V gene are KGHDR and SFDVKD. The CDR3 consists of 15 residues. The CDR3: CATEETGGASETQYF. The CDR3 region has the DNA TGTGCCACCGAGGAAACAGGGGGCGCATCGGAGACCCAGTACTTC.

This rearrangement joins TRBV5-6 to TRBJ2-7; maybe TRBD1 (5 bases). This CDR3 contains 16 residues. Germline V gene data show CDR1 as SGHDT and CDR2 as YYEEEE. V lost 0 bases and J 2 bases, leaving 15 bases between the germline ends. CDR3 sequence: CASSLDTGAGPYEQYF. The CDR3 nucleotides are TGTGCCAGCAGCTTGGATACAGGCGCTGGTCCCTACGAGCAGTACTTC.

The V call is TRBV19, the J call TRBJ2-7; D uncertain. From germline, CDR1 is LNHDA and CDR2 SQIVND (reference sequence). The V and J ends lost 5 bases and 3 bases respectively, with 8 bases between them. The CDR3 is 12 amino acids. CDR3 sequence reads: CASSPGVYEQYF. The CDR3 DNA reads as TGTGCCAGTAGTCCCGGAGTCTACGAGCAGTACTTC.

This sequence joins TRBV7-9 and TRBJ2-3, with 10 bases identical to TRBD1. This CDR3 is built from 17 residues. Germline lookup yields CDR1 SEHNR and CDR2 FQNEAQ (reference sequence). Trimming took 6 bases from V and 2 from J; bases not matched to a gene: 11. The CDR3 reads CASRPQAGTGVTDTQYF. For the CDR3, the DNA is TGTGCCAGCAGGCCTCAAGCCGGGACAGGGGTCACAGATACGCAGTATTTT.

The rearrangement uses TRBV5-3 and TRBJ2-4; tentative D call: TRBD2 (6 bases). TRBV5-3 is sorted into the ORF group, with uncertain function. CDR3 length: 15 amino acids. Trimming took 2 bases from V and 3 from J, leaving 12 bases between them. Here the CDR3 DNA reads TGTGCCAGAAGCTTCTGGGAGGAGGACAAAAACATTCAGTACTTC. Protein product: CARSFWEEDKNIQYF.

The chain recombines TRBV27 with TRBJ1-1, with 7 nucleotides matching TRBD1. This CDR3 comprises 16 residues. Germline lookup yields CDR1 MNHEY and CDR2 SMNVEV (reference sequence). With V trimmed by 5 bases and J by 4 bases, 13 bases remained unmatched. The CDR3 bases are TGTGCCAGCAGTCCCTCCGGGACAGCCACGGGCACTGAAGCTTTCTTT. Encoded protein: CASSPSGTATGTEAFF.

V gene TRBV28 combines with J gene TRBJ2-4; 7 nucleotides match TRBD2. The CDR3 contains 16 residues. J was trimmed by 1 base and V by 1 base; bases with no gene match: 4. Germline V gene data show CDR1 as MDHEN and CDR2 as SYDVKM. In DNA form, the CDR3 reads TGTGCCAGCAGTTTATTGGGGGGGAGCGCCAAAAACATTCAGTACTTC. It yields the protein CASSLLGGSAKNIQYF. The full variable domain, its missing parts supplied by reference TRBV28 and TRBJ2-4, is DVKVTQSSRYLVKRTGEKVFLECVQDMDHENMFWYRQDPGLGLRLIYFSYDVKMKEKGDIPEGYSVSREKKERFSLILESASTNQTSMYLCASSLLGGSAKNIQYFGAGTRLSVL.

This clone appeared a single time. The rearrangement joins TRBV10-3 to TRBJ2-2, with a weak D call TRBD1 (6 bases). Trimming shortened V by 7 bases and J by 3 bases, and 15 bases separated the two germline ends. The CDR3 length is 15 residues. Germline V lookup: CDR1 ENHRY, CDR2 SYGVKD. The CDR3 loop reads CAIIDRDMDTGELFF. The CDR3 DNA reads as TGTGCCATCATCGATCGGGACATGGACACCGGGGAGCTGTTTTTT.

This chain connects TRBV2 to TRBJ1-2, with 7 bases identical to TRBD1. Trimming removed 4 bases from V and 8 bases from J; junction bases left unmatched: 1. The CDR3 has 11 amino acids. Germline V CDR1 and CDR2: SNHLY, FYNNEI. For the CDR3, the DNA is TGTGCCAGCAGTGCGACAGGGGGCTACACCTTC. Protein: CASSATGGYTF.

The chain joins TRBV2 to TRBJ1-4; D gene uncertain. This CDR3 is 14 amino acids long. Germline CDR1 SNHLY, CDR2 FYNNEI. The V end lost 1 base, the J end lost 7 bases, and 10 bases lay between the germline ends. CDR3 loop: CASSEVRTTEKLFF. The CDR3 nucleotides read TGTGCCAGCAGTGAAGTGAGAACCACTGAAAAACTGTTTTTT.

The V gene is TRBV28, the J gene TRBJ2-2; 8 bases match TRBD2. CDR3 length equals 17 residues. With 11 bases clipped from V and 3 bases from J, the junction kept 17 bases outside the gene matches. Germline V gene sequence: CDR1 MDHEN, CDR2 SYDVKM. CDR3 region: CAGRGAGLGKDTGELFF. The CDR3 nucleotides read TGTGCCGGCCGAGGAGCGGGACTAGGGAAGGACACCGGGGAGCTGTTTTTT.

The V call is TRBV7-2, the J call TRBJ2-3; D call uncertain. The V gene's germline CDR1 is SGHTA and CDR2 FQGNSA. The CDR3 is made up of 13 amino acids. V was shortened by 1 base and J by 5 bases, with 7 bases between the two germline ends. The DNA for the CDR3 is TGTGCCAGCAGCTTAGACTACGAAGATACGCAGTATTTT. Its protein is CASSLDYEDTQYF.